This TCR beta chain was recovered during a study of T-cell memory formation after mild COVID-19. The overall study: The TCR clusters were mostly specific to one donor. Findings and limits, study-wide: Memory from before infection featured some responding clones, which suggests cross-reactive memory joined.

MiXCR was run by TCRdb on the 5' RACE reads, yielding one entry per CDR3 protein. The data show hundreds of thousands of distinct CDR3 sequences, 20% to 25% seen once. To note about this clonotype: Its specificity is not known.

The CDR3 covers 16 residues. Per germline, CDR1 SEHNR and CDR2 FQNEAQ (reference sequence). Trimming took off 7 bases at V and 0 bases at J, with 19 bases between the two ends. The receptor was isolated from an adult woman who had mild COVID-19 (a few samples of this study predate the infection). Cell type and time point are not known. Input material: PBMCs or a T cell subset sorted from them (not recorded which). The chain couples TRBV7-9 to TRBJ2-7; perhaps D is TRBD1 or TRBD2 (5 bases each). The CDR3: CASTRAGAGTSYEQYF. The CDR3 nucleotides read TGTGCCAGCACCCGGGCCGGGGCCGGGACCTCCTACGAGCAGTACTTC.